Ten or more counts support the clone carrying this T cell receptor beta chain. The CDR3 length is 17 residues. V dropped 3 bases and J dropped 7; count of bases not matched to a gene: 13. Indicated time point: newly diagnosed GD, antithyroid drugs for less than 3 months. Extracted RNA from PBMCs served as the source of the TCR library. The sample originates from a study of regulatory T cells in long-lasting Graves disease. The TCR beta library used iRepertoire HTBI primers with Arm-PCR amplification of CDR3. TCRdb redid the calling of the multiplex PCR reads with MiXCR, one entry per CDR3 protein. The sample carries hundreds of thousands of distinct CDR3 sequences, approximately 16% recorded once. These data also formed part of another study, on T cells in Graves' hyperthyroidism and ophthalmopathy. That work contributes: Hyperthyroidism patients were newly diagnosed, had disease duration under 2 months, and were aged 18 to 65 years. Researchers barred patients who had uncontrolled infection, other autoimmune disease, pregnancy or lactation.

This receptor was identified in a young man with Graves disease. The sequencing here drew on peripheral blood mononuclear cells (PBMCs), taken at new diagnosis, from a patient treated with antithyroid drugs. The chain joins TRBV12-3 or TRBV12-4 to TRBJ2-5, with 11 bases identical to TRBD2. The CDR3 loop is CASSLELAGGFGGTQYF. The CDR3, as DNA: TGTGCCAGCAGTTTGGAGCTAGCGGGAGGCTTCGGGGGGACCCAGTACTTC.